Included here is one TCR beta chain sequence, with context. What it binds is not known. This sample is part of a study of beta chain features in type 1 diabetes. Every isolated RNA sample was fully reverse transcribed, so sequencing captured expressed TCRB transcripts. Some clones are missing from TCRdb's copy, which holds only in-frame ones; the method was immunoSEQ multiplex PCR. The table includes 150,000 to 200,000 clones, almost 8% detected once. Based on CD45RO/CCR7/CD25/CD127/CD95/CD27, CD4+ regulatory, stem cell-like memory, naive and central memory cells were sorted. Study-wide results and caveats: PCR might favor shorter templates, equally in patients and controls. Shortening that was moderate but significant affected the TCRB CDR3s of Type 1 diabetes patients in all four CD4+ subsets. Relative to healthy donors, patients appeared to have naive, central memory and Treg TCRB repertoires that were more similar.

The germline CDR1 and CDR2 sequences are SQVTM and ANQGSEA. Trimming left V 5 bases short and J 1 base short, with 7 bases between. The CDR3 has 12 residues. The clonotype originates from a man aged 18 to 30 with type 1 diabetes. The source material was central memory CD4+ T cells from blood. V is TRBV29-1 and J is TRBJ2-3; D call uncertain. The CDR3 is CSVRTGTDTQYF. In DNA, the CDR3 is TGCAGCGTTAGAACGGGCACAGATACGCAGTATTTT.